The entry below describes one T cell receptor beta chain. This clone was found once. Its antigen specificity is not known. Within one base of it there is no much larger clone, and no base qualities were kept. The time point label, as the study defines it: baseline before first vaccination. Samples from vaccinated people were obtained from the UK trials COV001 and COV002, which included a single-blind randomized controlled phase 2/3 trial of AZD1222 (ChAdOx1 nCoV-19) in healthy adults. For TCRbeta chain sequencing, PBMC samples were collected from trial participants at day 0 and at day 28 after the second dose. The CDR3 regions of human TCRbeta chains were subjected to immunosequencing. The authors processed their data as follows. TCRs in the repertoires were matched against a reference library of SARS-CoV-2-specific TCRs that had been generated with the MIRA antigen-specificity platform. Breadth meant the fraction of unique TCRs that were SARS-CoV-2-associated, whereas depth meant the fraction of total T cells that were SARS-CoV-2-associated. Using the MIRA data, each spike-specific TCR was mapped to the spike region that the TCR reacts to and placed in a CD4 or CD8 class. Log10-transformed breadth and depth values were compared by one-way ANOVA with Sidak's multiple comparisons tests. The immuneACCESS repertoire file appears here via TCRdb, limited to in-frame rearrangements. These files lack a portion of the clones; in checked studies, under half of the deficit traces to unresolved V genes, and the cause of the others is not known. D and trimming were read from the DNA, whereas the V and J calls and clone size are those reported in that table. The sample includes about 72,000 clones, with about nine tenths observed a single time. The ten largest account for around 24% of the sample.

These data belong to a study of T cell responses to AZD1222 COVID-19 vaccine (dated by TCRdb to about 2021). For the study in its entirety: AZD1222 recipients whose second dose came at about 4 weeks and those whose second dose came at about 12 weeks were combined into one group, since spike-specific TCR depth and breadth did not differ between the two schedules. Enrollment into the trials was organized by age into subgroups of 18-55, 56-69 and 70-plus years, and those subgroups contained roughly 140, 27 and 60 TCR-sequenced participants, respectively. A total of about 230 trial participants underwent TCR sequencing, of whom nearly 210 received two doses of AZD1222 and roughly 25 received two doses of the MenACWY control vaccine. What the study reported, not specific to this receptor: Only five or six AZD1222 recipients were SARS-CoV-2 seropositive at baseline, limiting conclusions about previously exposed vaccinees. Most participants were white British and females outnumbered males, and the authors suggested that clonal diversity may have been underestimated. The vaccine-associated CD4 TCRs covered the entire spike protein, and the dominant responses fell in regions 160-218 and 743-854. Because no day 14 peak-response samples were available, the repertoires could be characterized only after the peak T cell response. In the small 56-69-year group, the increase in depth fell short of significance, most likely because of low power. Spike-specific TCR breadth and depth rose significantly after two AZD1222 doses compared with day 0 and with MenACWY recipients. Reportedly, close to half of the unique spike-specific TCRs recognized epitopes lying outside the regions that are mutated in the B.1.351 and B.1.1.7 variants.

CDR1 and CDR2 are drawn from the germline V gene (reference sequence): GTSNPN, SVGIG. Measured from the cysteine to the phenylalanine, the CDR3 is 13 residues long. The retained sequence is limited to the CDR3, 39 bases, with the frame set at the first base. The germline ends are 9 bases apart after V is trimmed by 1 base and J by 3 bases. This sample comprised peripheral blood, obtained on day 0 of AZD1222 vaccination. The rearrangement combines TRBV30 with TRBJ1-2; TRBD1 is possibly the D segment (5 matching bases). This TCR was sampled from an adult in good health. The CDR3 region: CAWSADSDYGYTF. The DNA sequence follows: TGTGCCTGGAGTGCCGACAGTGACTATGGCTACACCTTC.